This T cell receptor beta chain was captured in a study of glioma-infiltrating T cells after dendritic cell vaccination. Study background: Autologous tumor lysate-pulsed dendritic cell vaccination was given between about 2003 and 2012. Study outcomes and limitations: Patients with more pretreatment TILs had longer time to progression and survival. Higher TCR clonality did not directly relate to longer survival.

Comments on this clone: Its antigen is unidentified.

Amplification used 60 V beta primers and 13 J beta primers. Sequenced by immunoSEQ multiplex PCR; TCRdb stores in-frame clones only, minus some. The table lists 55,000 to 75,000 clones, around 86% of them singletons. The CDR3 sequence is 19 residues long. In germline, CDR1 is MGHRA, CDR2 YSYEKL. J gave up 0 bases and V 2 bases, and 12 bases lay outside the gene matches. The source was blood, collected before dendritic cell vaccination. The chain employs TRBV4-1 and TRBJ1-3, with 8 bases lining up with TRBD1. This sequence was found in a human donor with glioblastoma. Written as DNA, the CDR3 is TGCGCCAGCAGCCAACCTTTAGACGACAGGGGCGTCTCTGGAAACACCATATATTTT. The encoded protein is CASSQPLDDRGVSGNTIYF.